This TCR beta chain was recorded in a study of T cell responses to AZD1222 COVID-19 vaccine. Findings and limits, study-wide: Reportedly, nearly half of unique spike TCRs recognized epitopes outside B.1.351/B.1.1.7 mutations. With two AZD1222 doses given, Spike-specific TCR breadth and depth both rose. Along spike, vaccine-associated CD4 TCRs were found throughout, with dominance at 160-218 and 743-854.

Turning to this clone: Its antigen is currently unknown.

V was pared by 10 bases and J by 1 base, with 16 bases between. The germline gives CDR1 MDHEN, CDR2 SYDVKM. CDR3 length: 14 residues. Repertoires were generated with immunoSEQ multiplex PCR, while TCRdb's copy carries only in-frame clones and drops some. This table has 80,000 or so clones, approximately 85% appearing once. Investigators merged groups given second doses at roughly 4 or roughly 12 weeks. The sequences come from peripheral blood, collected 28 days after the second AZD1222 dose. The clonotype originates from an adult who received the AZD1222 COVID-19 vaccine. The chain is built from TRBV28 and TRBJ1-1; D remains ambiguous. The chain's CDR3 is CATRPVSGNTEAFF. The CDR3, as DNA: TGTGCCACCCGCCCCGTCAGCGGGAACACTGAAGCTTTCTTT.